This TCR beta chain was sequenced for a study of CD8+CD57+ T cells in acquired aplastic anemia. Study at large: Each DNA sample taken from sorted CD4+ and CD8+ cells came to approximately 3.3 ug on average. Study-level findings and limits: Patients and controls shared roughly 28 CD8+ CDR3 sequences, which appeared highly expressed in patients and within their immunodominant clones.

CDR3 and TCR beta VDJ profiling relied on a genomic DNA template. TCRdb fed the reads into MiXCR, producing one record per CDR3 protein. This sample has about 150,000 distinct CDR3 sequences, with less than 60% found just once. V dropped 4 bases and J dropped 5 bases, with 8 bases sitting between them. Germline CDR1 is LNHDA and CDR2 is SQIVND (reference sequence). CDR3 length: 12 amino acids. Sequencing involved patients with CD8+CD57+ cell expansion previously shown by flow cytometry. Severe acquired aplastic anemia was diagnosed in all patients. At blood sampling, none of the patients had yet received therapy. Remarks on this clonotype: Its cognate antigen is unknown.

The source is a human donor with aplastic anemia. Source material: sorted CD4+, CD8+, or CD8+CD57+ T cells (not recorded which) from PBMCs. The chain employs TRBV19 and TRBJ1-2; D not resolved. Here the CDR3 reads CASSTTRYGYTF. CDR3 DNA sequence: TGTGCCAGTAGTACTACTAGGTATGGCTACACCTTC.